The 18 T cell receptor beta chains given below trace back to one sample, sequenced in a study of monozygotic twins with inflammatory bowel disease. Following a re-call of the 5' RACE reads, TCRdb has one entry per CDR3 protein and lacks DNA. The sample holds some 190,000 distinct CDR3 sequences. Material for sequencing was blood. These receptors came from a human donor with ulcerative colitis or Crohn's disease, or a healthy co-twin of an affected twin (not recorded which).

This chain joins TRBV12-3 or TRBV12-4 and TRBJ1-2; TCRdb names TRBD1, which stays unverified in the absence of DNA. CDR3 length equals 14 residues. This chain's CDR3 is CASSRQAENYGYTF.

This rearrangement joins TRBV24-1 to TRBJ2-2. The CDR3 has 13 amino acids. Germline V CDR1 and CDR2: KGHDR, SFDVKD. The chain's CDR3 is CATRERYTGELFF.

The V and J genes are TRBV29-1 and TRBJ2-5; TCRdb gives TRBD1 as the D gene, but with no DNA this cannot be confirmed. The germline V gene has CDR1 SQVTM and CDR2 ANQGSEA. This CDR3 comprises 16 residues. The CDR3 loop is CSVEPPGQRYQETQYF.

This rearrangement joins TRBV30 to TRBJ2-5; TCRdb indicates TRBD2, and absent DNA this call remains unverified. Germline loops: CDR1 GTSNPN, CDR2 SVGIG (reference sequence). The CDR3 contains 12 residues. The CDR3 here is CAIRALKETQYF. The full variable domain, in which reference TRBV30 and TRBJ2-5 provide the parts outside the CDR3, is SQTIHQWPATLVQPVGSPLSLECTVEGTSNPNLYWYRQAAGRGLQLLFYSVGIGQISSEVPQNLSASRPQDRQFILSSKKLLLSDSGFYLCAIRALKETQYFGPGTRLLVL.

V gene TRBV20-1 combines with J gene TRBJ2-7; TCRdb selects TRBD2, and the lack of DNA leaves this call unchecked. The CDR3 loop spans 15 amino acids. Germline-derived CDR1 and CDR2 are DFQATT and SNEGSKA (reference sequence). CDR3 sequence: CSARDGVAGTYEQYF.

The rearrangement joins TRBV6-2 or TRBV6-3 to TRBJ2-1; TCRdb's D gene call, TRBD2, goes unchecked for lack of DNA. The CDR3 consists of 15 residues. CDR1 and CDR2 (germline): MNHEY, SVGEGT. The CDR3 loop is CASSLAGGNLAEQFF.

The J gene is TRBJ2-7, the V gene TRBV28; TCRdb picks TRBD2, but there is no DNA to check that call. Germline V gives CDR1 MDHEN, CDR2 SYDVKM. The CDR3 has 14 residues. CDR3 sequence: CASNRDYPPYEQYF.

This chain uses TRBV12-3 or TRBV12-4 with TRBJ2-2; the TCRdb call, TRBD2, lacks DNA for checking. The CDR3 sequence is 15 residues long. CDR3 protein: CASSFTSANTGELFF.

V and J are TRBV6-1 and TRBJ2-3; with no DNA, the TCRdb D assignment of TRBD2 cannot be verified. The CDR3 runs to 16 residues. The germline CDR1 and CDR2 sequences are MNHNS and SASEGT. CDR3 sequence: CASSGGPVWSTDTQYF.

The chain has TRBV12-3 or TRBV12-4 and TRBJ2-7; the TRBD1 assignment by TCRdb is unverifiable without DNA. The CDR3 contains 14 residues. The CDR3 sequence: CASSFLAPQGEQYF.

This sequence joins TRBV7-9 and TRBJ2-5; TCRdb's D call of TRBD1 is untestable without DNA. The germline CDR1 and CDR2 sequences are SEHNR and FQNEAQ (reference sequence). The CDR3 contains 15 residues. This CDR3 reads CASSPTGGHPETQYF.

The gene calls are TRBV6-1 and TRBJ2-2; the D call from TCRdb, TRBD1, cannot be confirmed without DNA. Germline V CDR1 and CDR2: MNHNS, SASEGT. CDR3 length: 15 amino acids. CDR3 region: CANKTGTGVAGELFF.

J is TRBJ1-4 and V is TRBV3-1; with no DNA, the TCRdb D assignment of TRBD1 cannot be verified. Germline CDR1 LGHDT, CDR2 YNNKEL (reference sequence). The length of the CDR3 is 16 residues. The CDR3: CASSLAQGRTNEKLFF.

This chain joins TRBV7-2 and TRBJ2-3; no DNA is available, so the TRBD2 call from TCRdb remains unchecked. The CDR3 consists of 17 residues. Germline assignment: CDR1 SGHTA and CDR2 FQGNSA. CDR3 loop: CASSLGWRLAGSDTQYF. Based on the CDR3 plus reference TRBV7-2 and TRBJ2-3, the full variable domain is GAGVSQSPSNKVTEKGKDVELRCDPISGHTALYWYRQSLGQGLEFLIYFQGNSAPDKSGLPSDRFSAERTGGSVSTLTIQRTQQEDSAVYLCASSLGWRLAGSDTQYFGPGTRLTVL.

This rearrangement joins TRBV4-1 to TRBJ2-7; lacking DNA, the TRBD1 call made by TCRdb goes unchecked. CDR1 is MGHRA, CDR2 YSYEKL, per germline. The CDR3 is made up of 16 amino acids. CDR3 region: CASSQALGGRSYEQYF.

V and J are TRBV12-3 or TRBV12-4 and TRBJ1-1. The CDR3 is 16 amino acids. The CDR3 sequence is CASTLNSAGRNTEAFF.

This chain links TRBV20-1 with TRBJ2-5. The CDR3 covers 12 residues. Germline V CDR1 and CDR2: DFQATT, SNEGSKA (reference sequence). The CDR3: CSAPMFQETQYF.

CDR3 loop: CASSSLKSSYNEQFF. V and J are TRBV28 and TRBJ2-1. Germline loops: CDR1 MDHEN, CDR2 SYDVKM. The CDR3 is 15 amino acids.